Each of the 10 T cell receptor beta chains below was sequenced from the same sample in a study of blood T cells in healthy people across ages. Through a sample-barcoded 5' primer and a J-beta primer mix, a second PCR was run for roughly 6 to 12 cycles. TCRdb reprocessed the 5' RACE reads with MiXCR, giving one entry per CDR3 protein. The sample holds around 1,800,000 distinct CDR3 sequences, 39% seen once. The sample was blood. The receptors here all came from a human donor in good health.

The chain carries TRBV6-5 and TRBJ2-1, with 9 bases fitting TRBD2. This CDR3 contains 17 residues. Losses at the gene ends were 2 bases for V and 0 bases for J; bases not matched to a gene: 5. CDR1 is MNHEY, CDR2 SVGAGI, per germline. In nucleotides, the CDR3 is TGTGCCAGCAGTTACAAGCGGGGGGACGACTCCTACAATGAGCAGTTCTTC. It yields the protein CASSYKRGDDSYNEQFF.

DNA of the CDR3: TGTGCCAGCAGCTGGGAAGGGCAGATATCCTACGAGCAGTACTTC. This codes for CASSWEGQISYEQYF. The chain has TRBV5-4 and TRBJ2-7, with no clear D. The CDR3 loop spans 15 amino acids. V lost 3 bases, J lost 1 base, and 14 bases lay in between. The germline V gene encodes CDR1 SGHNT and CDR2 YYREEE (reference sequence).

This clonotype was seen ten or more times. This chain links TRBV7-6 with TRBJ1-1, with TRBD1 matching over 9 bases. The CDR3 runs 13 residues. V was clipped by 9 bases and J by 6 bases; unmatched bases: 8. Germline V gene lookup returns CDR1 SGHVS and CDR2 FNYEAQ. CDR3 coding DNA: TGTGCCAGTGGGCCGGGACAGGGATCTGAAGCTTTCTTT. This gives the protein CASGPGQGSEAFF.

The chain links TRBV2 to TRBJ1-6, with 8 bases identical to TRBD1. CDR3 length: 16 residues. Germline V CDR1 and CDR2: SNHLY, FYNNEI. Trimming at V came to 4 bases and at J to 0 bases, leaving 2 bases not matched to a gene. The DNA of the CDR3 is TGTGCCAGCAGTGGACAGGGGAGCTCCTATAATTCACCCCTCCACTTT. Protein sequence: CASSGQGSSYNSPLHF.

This rearrangement joins TRBV2 to TRBJ2-7, with D perhaps being TRBD1 or TRBD2 (5 bases each). Germline CDR1 and CDR2: SNHLY and FYNNEI. CDR3 length: 15 amino acids. Trimming took off 6 bases at V and 3 bases at J, with 18 bases between the two ends. CDR3 sequence (DNA): TGTGCCAGCAGGGGACCGGAGGCCCTTCTCTACGAGCAGTACTTC. This codes for CASRGPEALLYEQYF.

This clonotype was counted a few times. The chain carries TRBV5-1 and TRBJ2-1; TRBD2 might be the D (5 bases). The CDR3 spans 17 residues. V lost 4 bases and J lost 3, with 20 bases in between. Germline CDR1 SGHRS, CDR2 YFSETQ. Here the CDR3 DNA reads TGCGCCAGCAGCCCCCCGGACTCCGCTCAATACTACAATGAGCAGTTCTTC. Encoded protein: CASSPPDSAQYYNEQFF.

The rearrangement links TRBV5-6 to TRBJ1-4; D perhaps matches TRBD1 (5 bases). Germline V gene data show CDR1 as SGHDT and CDR2 as YYEEEE. This CDR3 contains 19 residues. Trimming stripped 2 bases from V and 4 bases from J, with 24 bases between. For the CDR3, the DNA is TGTGCCAGCAGCTTCGAAGGGGTGGCACAAGACGAAGTTAATGAAAAACTGTTTTTT. It encodes CASSFEGVAQDEVNEKLFF.

Only a few counts were recorded for this clonotype. In nucleotides, the CDR3 is TGTGCCAGCAGCCTCCAGACAGGGACGAACACTGAAGCTTTCTTT. Encoded protein: CASSLQTGTNTEAFF. V is TRBV7-2 and J is TRBJ1-1, with 7 nucleotides matching TRBD1. Germline CDR1 is SGHTA and CDR2 is FQGNSA. This CDR3 comprises 15 residues. V lost 5 bases to trimming and J lost 1 base; unmatched junction nucleotides: 7.

The J gene is TRBJ2-3, the V gene TRBV7-3; perhaps TRBD2 as D (5 bases). The germline V and J ends were trimmed by 1 base and 4 bases, with 15 bases remaining between them. CDR1 is SGHTA and CDR2 is FQGTGA in the germline V gene. The CDR3 totals 16 residues. In nucleotides, the CDR3 is TGTGCCAGCAGCTTAATGCCAGCGAGGGTGGCAGATACGCAGTATTTT. Protein product: CASSLMPARVADTQYF.

The rearrangement links TRBV9 to TRBJ2-5; D possibly corresponds to TRBD2 (6 bases). The CDR3 has 16 residues. V dropped 1 base and J dropped 2 bases, with 15 bases sitting between them. Germline V gene lookup returns CDR1 SGDLS and CDR2 YYNGEE. CDR3: CASSVSNAGPQETQYF. CDR3 sequence (DNA): TGTGCCAGCAGCGTATCCAACGCGGGGCCGCAAGAGACCCAGTACTTC.